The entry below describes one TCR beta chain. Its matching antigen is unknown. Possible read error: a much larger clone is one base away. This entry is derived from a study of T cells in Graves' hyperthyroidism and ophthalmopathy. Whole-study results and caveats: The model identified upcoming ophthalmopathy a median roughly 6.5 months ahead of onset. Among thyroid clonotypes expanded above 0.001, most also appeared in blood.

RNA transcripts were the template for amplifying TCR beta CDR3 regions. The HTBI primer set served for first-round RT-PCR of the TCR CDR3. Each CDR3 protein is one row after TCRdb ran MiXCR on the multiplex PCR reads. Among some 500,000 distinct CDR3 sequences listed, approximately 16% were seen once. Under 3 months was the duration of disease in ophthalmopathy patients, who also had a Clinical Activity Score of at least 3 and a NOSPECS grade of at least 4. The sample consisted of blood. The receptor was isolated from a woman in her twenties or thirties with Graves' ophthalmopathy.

This CDR3 reads CASSPSGRKYNEQLF. The CDR3 DNA follows: TGTGCCAGCAGTCCAAGCGGGAGGAAATACAATGAGCAGCTCTTC. The V call is TRBV11-2, the J call TRBJ2-1; 9 bases agree with TRBD2. The CDR3 has 15 amino acids. Germline CDR1 is SGHAT and CDR2 is FQNNGV. Supplemented by reference TRBV11-2 and TRBJ2-1, the full variable domain reads EAGVAQSPRYKIIEKRQSVAFWCNPISGHATLYWYQQILGQGPKLLIQFQNNGVVDDSQLPKDRFSAERLKGVDSTLKIQPAKLEDSAVYLCASSPSGRKYNEQLFGPGTRLTVL.